The 2 T cell receptor beta chains below come from one sample, sequenced in a study of T cells in Graves' hyperthyroidism and ophthalmopathy. RNA transcripts gave rise to amplified TCR beta CDR3 regions. The study used the HTBI primer set for a first-round RT-PCR of the TCR CDR3. Each CDR3 protein gets one entry after TCRdb re-called the multiplex PCR reads with MiXCR. The sample lists fewer than 450,000 distinct CDR3 sequences, around an eighth occurring once. The source material was blood. The receptors were sampled from a man aged 45 to 65 with Graves' ophthalmopathy.

The genes are TRBV19 and TRBJ2-1, with D possibly called TRBD1 or TRBD2 (5 bases each). The CDR3 extends over 16 amino acids. V was trimmed by 0 bases and J by 11 bases, leaving 20 bases between them. The V gene's germline CDR1 is LNHDA and CDR2 SQIVND (reference sequence). The CDR3 DNA sequence: TGTGCCAGTAGTATAGATCCCACCGGAGCGCCGGGACAGCAGTTCTTC. Amino acids: CASSIDPTGAPGQQFF.

This chain joins TRBV7-9 and TRBJ1-6, with a possible D match to TRBD1 (5 bases). Germline loops: CDR1 SEHNR, CDR2 FQNEAQ (reference sequence). Trimming left V 3 bases short and J 12 bases short, with 15 bases between. The CDR3 spans 14 residues. CDR3 residues: CASSFITDQGPLHF. The CDR3 coding sequence is TGTGCCAGCAGCTTTATAACCGACCAGGGACCCCTCCACTTT.